This T cell receptor beta chain was recorded in a study of cytomegalovirus exposure and HLA in healthy donors. Turning to the study itself: Inside one of the first data releases sat around 86 million unique TCRs taken from HLA-typed donors. Findings of the study overall: An analysis was carried out later, and it reportedly showed fewer N-insertions in an Asian-associated ancestry cluster than the 666-donor mean.

Everyone who donated was a healthy bone marrow donor. While unrecorded immune exposures were likely, the donors were nominally healthy when sampled. The PCR used 60 Vbeta and 13 Jbeta primers. Clones were read by immunoSEQ multiplex PCR, and TCRdb kept only the in-frame ones, dropping some. The sample yields 150,000 to 160,000 clones, 65% to 85% seen once. On this clone: Its antigen is undetermined.

CDR1 and CDR2 (germline): MNHEY, SMNVEV (reference sequence). The ends lost 0 bases at V and 9 bases at J; junction bases unmatched: 3. The CDR3 is made up of 14 amino acids. The clonotype originates from a man between 18 and 35 years old in good health and CMV-seronegative. This chain joins TRBV27 and TRBJ2-5; the match to TRBD1 covers 11 bases. Material: PBMCs. The CDR3 DNA follows: TGTGCCAGCAGTTTATCTCCGGGACAGGGGGCCCAGTACTTC. It specifies CASSLSPGQGAQYF.